This T cell receptor beta chain was identified in a study of cytomegalovirus exposure and HLA in healthy donors. Study-wide results and limits: Exclusion applied to some V segments, including TRBV6-2 and TRBV6-3, as they were indistinguishable. Most TCR beta V segments were productive about 87% or about 30% of the time in an earlier analysis. Several of the most significant clusters appeared linked to common viral pathogens, based on a later analysis. 16,951 TCR beta sequences were associated with HLA alleles at 0.05 false discovery rate in a later analysis.

Amplification used 60 Vbeta primers and 13 Jbeta primers. Data came from immunoSEQ multiplex PCR; TCRdb stores just in-frame clones and leaves some out. The repertoire holds 140,000 to 150,000 clones, with 80% as singletons. About this clone itself: Its antigen is still unknown.

CDR1 and CDR2 from the germline V gene are KGHSH and LQKENI. The CDR3 spans 13 residues. V was shortened by 4 bases and J by 5 bases, with 11 bases between the two germline ends. The chain has TRBV18 and TRBJ1-1; the D gene is possibly TRBD1 (6 bases). The source material was PBMCs. The sequence was obtained from a man aged 40-49 years in good health and CMV-seronegative. CDR3 sequence: CASSLQGWTEAFF. The DNA of the CDR3 is TGTGCCAGCTCACTACAGGGTTGGACTGAAGCTTTCTTT.